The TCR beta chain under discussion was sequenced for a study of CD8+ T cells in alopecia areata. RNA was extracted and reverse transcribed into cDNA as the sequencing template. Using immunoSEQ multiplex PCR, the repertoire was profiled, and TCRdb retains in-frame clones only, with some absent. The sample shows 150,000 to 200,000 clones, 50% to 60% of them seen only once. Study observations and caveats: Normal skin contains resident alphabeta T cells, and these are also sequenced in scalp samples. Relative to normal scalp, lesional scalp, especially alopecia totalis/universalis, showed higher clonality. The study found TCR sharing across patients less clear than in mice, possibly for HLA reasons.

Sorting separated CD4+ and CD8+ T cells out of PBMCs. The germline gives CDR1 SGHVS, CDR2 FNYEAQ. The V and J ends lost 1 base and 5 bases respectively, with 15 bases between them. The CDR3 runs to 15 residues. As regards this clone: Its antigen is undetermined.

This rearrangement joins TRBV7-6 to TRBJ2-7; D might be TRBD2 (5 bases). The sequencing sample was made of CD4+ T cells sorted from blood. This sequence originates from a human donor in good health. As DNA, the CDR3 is TGTGCCAGCAGCTTAGTTCGTGGGAGTGCAAACGAGCAGTACTTC. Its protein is CASSLVRGSANEQYF. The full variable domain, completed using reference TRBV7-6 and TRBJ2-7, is GAGVSQSPRYKVTKRGQDVALRCDPISGHVSLYWYRQALGQGPEFLTYFNYEAQQDKSGLPNDRFSAERPEGSISTLTIQRTEQRDSAMYRCASSLVRGSANEQYFGPGTRLTVT.